This T cell receptor beta chain was sequenced for a study of blood T cell repertoires in COVID-19. Study-level information: COVID-19 samples from acute and convalescent phases originated in the United States, Italy and Spain.

V was clipped by 0 bases and J by 0 bases, with 7 bases between them. The germline V gene encodes CDR1 SGHNT and CDR2 YYREEE (reference sequence). This CDR3 contains 15 residues. Assay used: immunoSEQ multiplex PCR; TCRdb lists only in-frame clones, some missing. The sample lists almost 300,000 clones; roughly 86% were seen once. The sequence derives from a man aged 65 to 85 with acute or convalescent COVID-19. The chain recombines TRBV5-4 with TRBJ1-3; D gene uncertain. Sequences were obtained from peripheral blood. CDR3 bases: TGTGCCAGCAGCTTGGGCGGGATCTCTGGAAACACCATATATTTT. Translated: CASSLGGISGNTIYF. Combining the CDR3 with reference TRBV5-4 and TRBJ1-3 gives the whole variable domain ETGVTQSPTHLIKTRGQQVTLRCSSQSGHNTVSWYQQALGQGPQFIFQYYREEENGRGNFPPRFSGLQFPNYSSELNVNALELDDSALYLCASSLGGISGNTIYFGEGSWLTVV.